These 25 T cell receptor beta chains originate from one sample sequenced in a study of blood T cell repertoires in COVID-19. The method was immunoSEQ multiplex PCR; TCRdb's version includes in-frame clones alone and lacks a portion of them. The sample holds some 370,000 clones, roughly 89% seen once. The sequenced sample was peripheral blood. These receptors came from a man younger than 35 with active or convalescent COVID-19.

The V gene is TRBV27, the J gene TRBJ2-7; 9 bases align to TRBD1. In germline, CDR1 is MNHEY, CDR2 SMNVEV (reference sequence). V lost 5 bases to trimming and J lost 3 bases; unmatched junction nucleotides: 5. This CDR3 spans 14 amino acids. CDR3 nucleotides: TGTGCCAGCAGTACAACAGGGGGCCTCTACGAGCAGTACTTC. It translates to CASSTTGGLYEQYF.

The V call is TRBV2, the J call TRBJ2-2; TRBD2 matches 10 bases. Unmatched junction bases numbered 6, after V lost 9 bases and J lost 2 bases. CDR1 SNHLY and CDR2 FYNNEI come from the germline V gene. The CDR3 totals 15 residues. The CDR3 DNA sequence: TGTGCCAGTAAGTGGACTAGCGGAAACACCGGGGAGCTGTTTTTT. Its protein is CASKWTSGNTGELFF.

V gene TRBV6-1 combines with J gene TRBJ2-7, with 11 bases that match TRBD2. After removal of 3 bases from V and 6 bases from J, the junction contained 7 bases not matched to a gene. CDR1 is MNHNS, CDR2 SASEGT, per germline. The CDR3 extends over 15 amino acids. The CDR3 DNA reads TGTGCCAGCAGTGAGGCCGGCGGACTAGCGGGCGAGCAGTACTTC. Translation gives CASSEAGGLAGEQYF.

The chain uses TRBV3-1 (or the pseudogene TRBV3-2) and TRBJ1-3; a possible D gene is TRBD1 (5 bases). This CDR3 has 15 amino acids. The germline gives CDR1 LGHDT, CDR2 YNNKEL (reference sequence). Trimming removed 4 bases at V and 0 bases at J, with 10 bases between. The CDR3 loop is CASSLRTSSGNTIYF. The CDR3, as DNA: TGTGCCAGCAGCCTCAGGACAAGCTCTGGAAACACCATATATTTT.

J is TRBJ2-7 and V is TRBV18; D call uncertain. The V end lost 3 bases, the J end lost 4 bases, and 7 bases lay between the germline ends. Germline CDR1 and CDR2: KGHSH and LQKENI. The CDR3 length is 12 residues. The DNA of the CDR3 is TGTGCCAGCTCACCGGGCAAGTACGAGCAGTACTTC. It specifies CASSPGKYEQYF.

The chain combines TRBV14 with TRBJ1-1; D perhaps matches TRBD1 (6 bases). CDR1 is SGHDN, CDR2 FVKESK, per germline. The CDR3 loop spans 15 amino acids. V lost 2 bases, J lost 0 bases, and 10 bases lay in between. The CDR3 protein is CASSQSYRVNTEAFF. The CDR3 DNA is TGTGCCAGCAGCCAATCCTACAGGGTGAACACTGAAGCTTTCTTT.

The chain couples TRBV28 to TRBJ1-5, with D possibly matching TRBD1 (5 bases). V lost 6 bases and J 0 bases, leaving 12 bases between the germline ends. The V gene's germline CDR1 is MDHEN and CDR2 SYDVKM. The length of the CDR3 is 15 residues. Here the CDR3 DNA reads TGTGCCAGCAGGACACCAGGGAATAGCAATCAGCCCCAGCATTTT. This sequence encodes CASRTPGNSNQPQHF.

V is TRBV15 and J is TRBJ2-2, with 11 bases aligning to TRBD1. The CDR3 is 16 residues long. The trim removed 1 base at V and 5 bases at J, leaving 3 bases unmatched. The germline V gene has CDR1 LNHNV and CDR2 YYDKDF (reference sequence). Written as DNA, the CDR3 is TGTGCCACCAGCAGAGGGGACAGGGGGGGAACCGGGGAGCTGTTTTTT. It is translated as CATSRGDRGGTGELFF.

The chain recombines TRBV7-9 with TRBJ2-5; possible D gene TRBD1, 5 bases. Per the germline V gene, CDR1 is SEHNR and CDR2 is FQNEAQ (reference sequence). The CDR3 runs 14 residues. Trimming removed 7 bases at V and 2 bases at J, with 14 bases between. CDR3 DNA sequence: TGTGCCAGCACTCGATGGGGCCCTCAAGAGACCCAGTACTTC. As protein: CASTRWGPQETQYF. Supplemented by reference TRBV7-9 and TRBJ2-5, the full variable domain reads DTGVSQNPRHKITKRGQNVTFRCDPISEHNRLYWYRQTLGQGPEFLTYFQNEAQLEKSRLLSDRFSAERPKGSFSTLEIQRTEQGDSAMYLCASTRWGPQETQYFGPGTRLLVL.

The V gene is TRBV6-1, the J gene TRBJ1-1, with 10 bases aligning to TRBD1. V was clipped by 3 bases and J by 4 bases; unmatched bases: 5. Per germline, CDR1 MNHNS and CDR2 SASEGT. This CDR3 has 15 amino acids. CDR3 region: CASSDFWTGGTEAFF. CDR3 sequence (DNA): TGTGCCAGCAGTGATTTCTGGACAGGGGGCACTGAAGCTTTCTTT.

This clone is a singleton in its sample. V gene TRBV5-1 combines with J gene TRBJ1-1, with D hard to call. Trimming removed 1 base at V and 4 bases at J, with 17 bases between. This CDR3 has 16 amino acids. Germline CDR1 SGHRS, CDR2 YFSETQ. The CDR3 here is CASSLLGWGVGTEAFF. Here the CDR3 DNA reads TGCGCCAGCAGCTTGTTAGGGTGGGGAGTGGGCACTGAAGCTTTCTTT.

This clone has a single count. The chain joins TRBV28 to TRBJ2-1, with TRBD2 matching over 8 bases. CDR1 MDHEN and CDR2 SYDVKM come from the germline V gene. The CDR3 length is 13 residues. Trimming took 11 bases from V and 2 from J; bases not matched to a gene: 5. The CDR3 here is CASGLATYNEQFF. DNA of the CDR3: TGTGCCTCAGGACTAGCAACCTACAATGAGCAGTTCTTC.

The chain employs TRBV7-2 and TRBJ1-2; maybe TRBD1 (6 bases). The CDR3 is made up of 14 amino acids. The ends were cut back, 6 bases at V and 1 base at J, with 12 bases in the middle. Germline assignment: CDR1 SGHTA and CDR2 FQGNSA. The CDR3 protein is CASSLRQVNYGYTF. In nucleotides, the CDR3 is TGTGCCAGCAGTTTAAGACAGGTTAACTATGGCTACACCTTC. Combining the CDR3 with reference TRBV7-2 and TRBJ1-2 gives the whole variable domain GAGVSQSPSNKVTEKGKDVELRCDPISGHTALYWYRQSLGQGLEFLIYFQGNSAPDKSGLPSDRFSAERTGGSVSTLTIQRTQQEDSAVYLCASSLRQVNYGYTFGSGTRLTVV.

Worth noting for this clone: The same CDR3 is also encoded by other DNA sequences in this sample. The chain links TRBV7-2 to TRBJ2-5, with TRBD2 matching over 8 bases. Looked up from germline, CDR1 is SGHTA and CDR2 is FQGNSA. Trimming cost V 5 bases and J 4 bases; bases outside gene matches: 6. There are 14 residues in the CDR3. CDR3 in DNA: TGTGCCAGCAGCCCTGGACTAGCCCGAGAGACCCAGTACTTC. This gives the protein CASSPGLARETQYF.

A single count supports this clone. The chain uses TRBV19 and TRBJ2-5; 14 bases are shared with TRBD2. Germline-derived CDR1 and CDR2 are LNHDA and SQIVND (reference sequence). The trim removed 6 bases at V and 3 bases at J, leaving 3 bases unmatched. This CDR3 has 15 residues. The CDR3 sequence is CASRPGLAGEETQYF. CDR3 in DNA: TGTGCCAGTAGACCGGGACTAGCGGGAGAAGAGACCCAGTACTTC.

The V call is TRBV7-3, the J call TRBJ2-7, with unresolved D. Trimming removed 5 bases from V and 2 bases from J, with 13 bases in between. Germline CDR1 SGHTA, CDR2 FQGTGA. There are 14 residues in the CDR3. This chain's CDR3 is CASSPYGGTYEQYF. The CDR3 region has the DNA TGTGCCAGCAGCCCATACGGCGGAACCTACGAGCAGTACTTC.

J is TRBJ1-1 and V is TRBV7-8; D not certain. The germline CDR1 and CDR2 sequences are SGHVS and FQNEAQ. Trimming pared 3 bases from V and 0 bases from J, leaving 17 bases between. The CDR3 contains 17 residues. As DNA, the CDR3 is TGTGCCAGCAGCTTCGGGGTTGGAGAGAACGTGAACACTGAAGCTTTCTTT. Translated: CASSFGVGENVNTEAFF.

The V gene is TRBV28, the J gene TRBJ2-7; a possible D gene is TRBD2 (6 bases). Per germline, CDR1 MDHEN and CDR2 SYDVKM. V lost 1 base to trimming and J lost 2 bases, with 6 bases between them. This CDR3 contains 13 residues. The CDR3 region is CASSLSGAYEQYF. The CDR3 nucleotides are TGTGCCAGCAGTTTATCGGGGGCCTACGAGCAGTACTTC.

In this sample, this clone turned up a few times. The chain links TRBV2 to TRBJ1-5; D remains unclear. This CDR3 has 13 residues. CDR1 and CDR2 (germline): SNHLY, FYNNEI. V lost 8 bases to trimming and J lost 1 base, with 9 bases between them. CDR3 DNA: TGTGCCAGCCACAGTAAAAGCAATCAGCCCCAGCATTTT. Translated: CASHSKSNQPQHF.

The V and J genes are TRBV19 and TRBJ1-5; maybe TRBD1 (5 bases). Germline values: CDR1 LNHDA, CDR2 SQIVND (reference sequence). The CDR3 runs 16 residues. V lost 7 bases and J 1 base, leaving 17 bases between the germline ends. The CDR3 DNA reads TGTGCCAGTATTCTTTCGGGGGGTAGAAGCAATCAGCCCCAGCATTTT. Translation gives CASILSGGRSNQPQHF.

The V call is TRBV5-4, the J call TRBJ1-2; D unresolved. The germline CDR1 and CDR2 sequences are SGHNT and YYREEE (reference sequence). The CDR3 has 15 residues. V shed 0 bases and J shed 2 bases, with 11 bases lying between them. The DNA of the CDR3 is TGTGCCAGCAGCTTGGACAGTCAGACCAACTATGGCTACACCTTC. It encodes CASSLDSQTNYGYTF.

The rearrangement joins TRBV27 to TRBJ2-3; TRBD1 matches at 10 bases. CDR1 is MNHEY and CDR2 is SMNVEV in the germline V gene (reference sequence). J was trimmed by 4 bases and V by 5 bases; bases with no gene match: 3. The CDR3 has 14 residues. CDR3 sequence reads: CASSADRGPDTQYF. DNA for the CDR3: TGTGCCAGCAGTGCAGACAGGGGGCCAGATACGCAGTATTTT.

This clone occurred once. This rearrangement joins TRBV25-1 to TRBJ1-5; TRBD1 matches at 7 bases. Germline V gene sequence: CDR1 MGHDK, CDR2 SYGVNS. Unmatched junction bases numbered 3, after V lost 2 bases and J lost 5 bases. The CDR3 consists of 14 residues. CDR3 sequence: CASSEPGGDQPQHF. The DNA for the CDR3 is TGTGCCAGCAGTGAACCAGGGGGTGATCAGCCCCAGCATTTT.

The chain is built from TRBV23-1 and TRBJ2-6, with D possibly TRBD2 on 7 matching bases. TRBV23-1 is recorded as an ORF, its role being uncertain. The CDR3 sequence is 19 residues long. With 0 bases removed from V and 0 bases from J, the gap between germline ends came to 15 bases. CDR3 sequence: CASSQSPRGARSGANVLTF. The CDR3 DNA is TGCGCCAGCAGTCAATCGCCTCGGGGGGCCCGCTCTGGGGCCAACGTCCTGACTTTC.

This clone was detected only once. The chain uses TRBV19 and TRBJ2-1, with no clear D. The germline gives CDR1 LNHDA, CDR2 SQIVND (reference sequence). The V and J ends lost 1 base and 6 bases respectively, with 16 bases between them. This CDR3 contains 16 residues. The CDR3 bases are TGTGCCAGTAGTATAGTGGTCGGAGCTCTTCCCAATGAGCAGTTCTTC. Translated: CASSIVVGALPNEQFF.